The next 9 T cell receptor beta chains were all read from a single sample in a study of CD4 T cells in relation to SARS-CoV-2 and coronaviruses. The unexposed donors gave CD4+ T cells in about 2010-2019, prior to COVID-19. Profiled with immunoSEQ multiplex PCR; TCRdb holds only in-frame clones, not every one. Of 60,000 to 85,000 clones in the sample, over 85% were seen once. Sequenced input: naive CD4+ T cells from PBMCs. Subset reported: naive CD4+ T cells isolated by negative enrichment. These receptors were taken from a human donor in good health.

The J gene is TRBJ2-1, the V gene TRBV3-1 (or the pseudogene TRBV3-2), with D possibly matching TRBD1 (7 bases). Between the trimmed V and J ends, which lost 7 bases and 2 bases, there was a span of 15 bases. This CDR3 is 15 amino acids long. The germline gives CDR1 LGHDT, CDR2 YNNKEL (reference sequence). DNA of the CDR3: TGTGCCAGCACCGCCAGGAGGGGGCCCTACAATGAGCAGTTCTTC. Residues: CASTARRGPYNEQFF.

V gene TRBV19 combines with J gene TRBJ2-1; D is undetermined. The V and J ends lost 6 bases and 8 bases respectively, with 14 bases between them. This CDR3 is 13 amino acids long. Per the germline V gene, CDR1 is LNHDA and CDR2 is SQIVND (reference sequence). The chain's CDR3 is CASSFSSSDEQFF. CDR3 nucleotide sequence: TGTGCCAGTAGCTTTTCCTCCTCGGATGAGCAGTTCTTC.

The V gene is TRBV29-1, the J gene TRBJ2-3; 7 bases are a match to TRBD1. CDR1 and CDR2 from the germline V gene are SQVTM and ANQGSEA. The CDR3 has 16 residues. Losses at the gene ends were 2 bases for V and 1 base for J; bases not matched to a gene: 9. CDR3 residues: CSVEFPYRGGTDTQYF. For the CDR3, the DNA is TGCAGCGTTGAATTCCCTTACAGGGGTGGCACAGATACGCAGTATTTT.

This rearrangement joins TRBV24-1 to TRBJ2-3; the match to TRBD1 covers 8 bases. Per the germline V gene, CDR1 is KGHDR and CDR2 is SFDVKD. The V and J ends lost 10 bases and 3 bases, in that order; junction bases with no gene match: 8. The CDR3 runs to 14 residues. CDR3 DNA sequence: TGTGCCACTCGTCAGACAGGGGAAACAGATACGCAGTATTTT. Translated, it gives CATRQTGETDTQYF.

The count of this clone is one. The CDR3 reads CASSKGKRHGYTF. The CDR3 coding sequence is TGTGCCAGCAGCAAAGGTAAGCGGCATGGCTACACCTTC. The chain uses TRBV21-1 and TRBJ1-2. TRBV21-1 is a documented pseudogene. The CDR3 covers 13 residues.

The CDR3 protein is CASSYSLVTEAFF. As DNA, the CDR3 is TGTGCCAGCAGTTACTCTCTTGTCACTGAAGCTTTCTTT. The rearrangement uses TRBV6-2 or TRBV6-3 and TRBJ1-1; D gene ambiguous. The CDR3 extends over 13 amino acids. Germline lookup yields CDR1 MNHEY and CDR2 SVGEGT. Trimming pared 0 bases from V and 4 bases from J, leaving 6 bases between.

This chain connects TRBV15 to TRBJ2-5, with D hard to call. This CDR3 spans 14 amino acids. Trimming left V 0 bases short and J 2 bases short, with 7 bases between. Germline loops: CDR1 LNHNV, CDR2 YYDKDF (reference sequence). CDR3 residues: CATSRDMTQETQYF. The CDR3 DNA reads as TGTGCCACCAGCAGAGACATGACACAAGAGACCCAGTACTTC.

The J gene is TRBJ2-2, the V gene TRBV11-1, with 7 bases that match TRBD2. The J segment lost 5 bases and the V segment lost 0 bases, leaving 6 bases of the junction unmatched. The CDR3 has 16 residues. Germline V gene data show CDR1 as SGHAT and CDR2 as FQDESV (reference sequence). Here the CDR3 reads CASSLAEGGFTGELFF. The DNA for the CDR3 is TGTGCCAGCAGCTTAGCGGAGGGAGGGTTTACCGGGGAGCTGTTTTTT.

This sequence joins TRBV30 and TRBJ1-3; D uncertain. V was trimmed by 1 base and J by 9 bases, leaving 10 bases between them. This CDR3 comprises 12 residues. Germline V CDR1 and CDR2: GTSNPN, SVGIG (reference sequence). DNA of the CDR3: TGTGCCTGGAGTGGCGCCGACGGCACCATATATTTT. This translates into CAWSGADGTIYF. The full variable domain, its missing parts supplied by reference TRBV30 and TRBJ1-3, is SQTIHQWPATLVQPVGSPLSLECTVEGTSNPNLYWYRQAAGRGLQLLFYSVGIGQISSEVPQNLSASRPQDRQFILSSKKLLLSDSGFYLCAWSGADGTIYFGEGSWLTVV.